The source of this TCR beta chain is a study of blood T cell repertoires in COVID-19. Study-level background: COVID-19 samples collected from the United States, Italy and Spain covered acute and convalescent phases. Sources were T cells, B-cell-depleted T cells, or PBMCs; the material itself was cDNA or gDNA.

Trimming removed 3 bases at V and 1 base at J, with 20 bases between. The CDR3 has 17 amino acids. CDR1 is SGHRS, CDR2 YFSETQ, per germline. Generated by immunoSEQ multiplex PCR, the TCRdb table keeps only in-frame clones and is missing some. Among around 150,000 clones, about 80% were seen once, and the ten largest hold roughly 2.9%. The participants were between roughly 18 and 100 years old and came from about two dozen US areas. In assigning cohorts, the study relied on participant-reported clinical history. Sequencing was done on a sample of PBMCs or T cells enriched from blood (not recorded which). The chain joins TRBV5-1 to TRBJ2-7; D may be TRBD2 (6 bases). This sequence originates from a woman between 45 and 60 years old who had recovered from COVID-19. Here the CDR3 reads CASSSPSGDLWSYEQYF. The CDR3 coding sequence is TGCGCCAGCAGCTCTCCGTCGGGAGACCTATGGTCCTACGAGCAGTACTTC.